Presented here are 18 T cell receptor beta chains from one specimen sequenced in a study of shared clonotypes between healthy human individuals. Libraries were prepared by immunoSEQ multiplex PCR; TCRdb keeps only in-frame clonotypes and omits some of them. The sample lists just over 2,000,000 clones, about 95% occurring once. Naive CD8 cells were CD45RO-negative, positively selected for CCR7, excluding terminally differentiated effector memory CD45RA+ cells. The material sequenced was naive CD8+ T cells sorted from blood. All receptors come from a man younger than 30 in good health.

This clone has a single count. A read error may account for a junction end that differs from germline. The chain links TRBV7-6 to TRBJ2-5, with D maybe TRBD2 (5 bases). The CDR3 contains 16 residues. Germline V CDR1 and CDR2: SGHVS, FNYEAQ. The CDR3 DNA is TGTGCCAGCAGCTCCCTCGTCGAGGGTGGTCAAGGGACCCAGTACTTC. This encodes CASSSLVEGGQGTQYF.

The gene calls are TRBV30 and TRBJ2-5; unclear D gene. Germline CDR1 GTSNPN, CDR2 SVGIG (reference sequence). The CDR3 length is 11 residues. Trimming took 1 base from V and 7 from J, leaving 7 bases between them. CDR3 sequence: CAWSESVTQYF. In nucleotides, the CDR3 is TGTGCCTGGAGTGAATCGGTGACCCAGTACTTC.

The CDR3 loop is CASSIDLRGSYEQYF. CDR3 coding DNA: TGTGCCAGTAGTATAGATTTAAGGGGCAGCTACGAGCAGTACTTC. The chain recombines TRBV19 with TRBJ2-7; tentatively, D is TRBD1 (5 bases). The CDR3 is 15 residues long. The V and J ends lost 0 bases and 3 bases respectively, with 12 bases between them. Germline V lookup: CDR1 LNHDA, CDR2 SQIVND (reference sequence).

CDR3 region: CASSLADRAFF. CDR3 coding DNA: TGTGCCAGCAGCTTAGCCGATCGGGCTTTCTTT. The chain employs TRBV7-8 and TRBJ1-1; D is uncertain. This CDR3 is built from 11 residues. Trimming stripped 0 bases from V and 11 bases from J, with 7 bases between. The germline V gene has CDR1 SGHVS and CDR2 FQNEAQ.

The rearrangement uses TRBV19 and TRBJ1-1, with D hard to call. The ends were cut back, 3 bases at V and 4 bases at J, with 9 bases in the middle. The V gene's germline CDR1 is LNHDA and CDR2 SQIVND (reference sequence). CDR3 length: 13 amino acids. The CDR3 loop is CASSIIGSTEAFF. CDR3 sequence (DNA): TGTGCCAGTAGTATTATAGGGAGCACTGAAGCTTTCTTT.

The CDR3 DNA reads as TGCGCCAGCAGCCCGACTAGCGGGGACTACGAGCAGTACTTC. Its translation: CASSPTSGDYEQYF. This chain joins TRBV4-1 and TRBJ2-5; 11 bases fit TRBD2. With the DNA end fitting TRBJ2-7 better, the J assignment may be wrong. Germline values: CDR1 MGHRA, CDR2 YSYEKL. The CDR3 spans 14 residues.

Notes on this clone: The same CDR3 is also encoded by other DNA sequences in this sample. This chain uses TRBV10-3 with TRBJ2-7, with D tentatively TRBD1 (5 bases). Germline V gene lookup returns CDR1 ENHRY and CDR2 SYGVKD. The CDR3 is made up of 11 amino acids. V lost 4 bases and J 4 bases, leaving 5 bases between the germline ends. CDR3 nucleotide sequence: TGTGCCATCAGTGCAGGGTACGAGCAGTACTTC. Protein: CAISAGYEQYF.

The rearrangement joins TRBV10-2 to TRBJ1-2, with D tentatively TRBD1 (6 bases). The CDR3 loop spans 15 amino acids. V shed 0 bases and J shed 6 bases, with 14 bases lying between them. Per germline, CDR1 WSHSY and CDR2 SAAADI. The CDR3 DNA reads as TGCGCCAGCAGTGAGTCGAAGGGGGTAGTCGATGGCTACACCTTC. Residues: CASSESKGVVDGYTF.

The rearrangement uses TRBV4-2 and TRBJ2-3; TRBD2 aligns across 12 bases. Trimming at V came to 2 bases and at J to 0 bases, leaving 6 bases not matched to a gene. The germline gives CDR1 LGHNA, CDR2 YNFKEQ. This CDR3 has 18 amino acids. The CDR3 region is CASSQLPTSGRSTDTQYF. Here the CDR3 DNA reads TGTGCCAGCAGCCAACTCCCGACTAGCGGGAGAAGCACAGATACGCAGTATTTT.

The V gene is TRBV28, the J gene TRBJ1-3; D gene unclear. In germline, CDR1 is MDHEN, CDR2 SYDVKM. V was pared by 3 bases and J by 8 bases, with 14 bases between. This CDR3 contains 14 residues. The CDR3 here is CASSFRGYGDTIYF. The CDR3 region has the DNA TGTGCCAGCAGTTTTCGAGGGTACGGGGACACCATATATTTT.

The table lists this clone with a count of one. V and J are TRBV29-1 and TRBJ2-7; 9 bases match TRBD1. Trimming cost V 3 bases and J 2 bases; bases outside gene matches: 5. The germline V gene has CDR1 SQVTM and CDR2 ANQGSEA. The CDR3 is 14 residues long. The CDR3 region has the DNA TGCAGCGTTGATGAGGGACAGGGTACCTACGAGCAGTACTTC. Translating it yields CSVDEGQGTYEQYF.

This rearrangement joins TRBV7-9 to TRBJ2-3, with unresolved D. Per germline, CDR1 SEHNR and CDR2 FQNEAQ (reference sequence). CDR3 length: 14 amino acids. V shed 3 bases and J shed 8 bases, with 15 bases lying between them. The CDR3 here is CASSFQYPLGTQYF. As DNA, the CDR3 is TGTGCCAGCAGCTTCCAGTATCCCTTAGGTACGCAGTATTTT.

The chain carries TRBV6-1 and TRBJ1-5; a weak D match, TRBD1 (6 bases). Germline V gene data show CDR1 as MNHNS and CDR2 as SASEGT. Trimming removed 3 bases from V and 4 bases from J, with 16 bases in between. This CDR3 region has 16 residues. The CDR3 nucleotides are TGTGCCAGCAGTGATGAGCTCCCCCAGGGGAATCAGCCCCAGCATTTT. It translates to CASSDELPQGNQPQHF.

In DNA, the CDR3 is TGTGCCAGCCTGCCGAATATGGGTCAGCCCCAGCATTTT. Encoded protein: CASLPNMGQPQHF. The chain is built from TRBV28 and TRBJ1-5; no clear D. In germline, CDR1 is MDHEN, CDR2 SYDVKM. V dropped 8 bases and J dropped 6 bases, with 14 bases sitting between them. This CDR3 region has 13 residues.

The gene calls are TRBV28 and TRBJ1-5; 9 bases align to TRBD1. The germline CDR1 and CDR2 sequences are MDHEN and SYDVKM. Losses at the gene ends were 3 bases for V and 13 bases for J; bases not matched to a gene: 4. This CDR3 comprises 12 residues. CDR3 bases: TGTGCCAGCAGTTTCGGGACAGGGATTCAGCATTTT. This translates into CASSFGTGIQHF. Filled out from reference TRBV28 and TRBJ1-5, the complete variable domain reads DVKVTQSSRYLVKRTGEKVFLECVQDMDHENMFWYRQDPGLGLRLIYFSYDVKMKEKGDIPEGYSVSREKKERFSLILESASTNQTSMYLCASSFGTGIQHFGDGTRLSIL.

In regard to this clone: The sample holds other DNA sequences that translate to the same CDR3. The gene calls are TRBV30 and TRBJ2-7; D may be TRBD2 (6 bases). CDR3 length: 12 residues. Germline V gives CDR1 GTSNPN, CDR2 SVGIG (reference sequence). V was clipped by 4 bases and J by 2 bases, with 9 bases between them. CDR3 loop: CAWTGGTYEQYF. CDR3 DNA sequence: TGTGCCTGGACGGGCGGGACCTACGAGCAGTACTTC.

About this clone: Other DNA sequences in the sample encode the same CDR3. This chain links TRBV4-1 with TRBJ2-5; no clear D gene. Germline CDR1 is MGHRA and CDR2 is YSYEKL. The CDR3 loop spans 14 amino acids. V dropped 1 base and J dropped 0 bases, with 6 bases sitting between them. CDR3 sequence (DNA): TGCGCCAGCAGCCAAGGATCCAACCAAGAGACCCAGTACTTC. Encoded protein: CASSQGSNQETQYF.

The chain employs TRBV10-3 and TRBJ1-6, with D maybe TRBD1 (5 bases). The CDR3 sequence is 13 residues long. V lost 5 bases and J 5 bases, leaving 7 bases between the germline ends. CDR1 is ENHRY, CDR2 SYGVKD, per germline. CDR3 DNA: TGTGCCATCAGTACGGGGGATAATTCACCCCTCCACTTT. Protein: CAISTGDNSPLHF.